This TCR beta chain was retrieved from a study of CD8+CD57+ T cells in acquired aplastic anemia. Whole-study findings and limits: Patients and controls had CD8+ Simpson's diversity values that were not significantly distinct.

Individuals selected for sequencing had exhibited CD8+CD57+ cell expansion on flow cytometry. Each patient carried a diagnosis of severe acquired aplastic anemia. Regarding this clonotype: The antigen is undetermined.

CDR3 and TCR beta VDJ profiling relied on genomic DNA as the template. TCRdb re-called the reads through MiXCR, storing one row per CDR3 protein. The sample holds approximately 170,000 distinct CDR3 sequences, around 43% seen once. V was pared by 4 bases and J by 1 base, with 5 bases between. Germline CDR1 SGHVT, CDR2 SQSDAQ. The CDR3 is 12 amino acids. The V call is TRBV7-4, the J call TRBJ2-7; D gene ambiguous. The TCR originated in a human donor with aplastic anemia. The specimen was sorted CD4+, CD8+, or CD8+CD57+ T cells (not recorded which) from PBMCs. The CDR3, as DNA: TGTGCCAGCAGCTCGTGTTCCTACGAGCAGTACGTC. Translation: CASSSCSYEQYV.